Shown below are 5 T cell receptor beta chains from a single sample sequenced in a study of cytomegalovirus exposure and HLA in healthy donors. Assay used: immunoSEQ multiplex PCR; TCRdb lists only in-frame clones, some missing. This table holds about 330,000 clones, 70% to 90% found once. Sequenced sample: PBMCs. The source is a woman aged 18-29 years in good health and CMV-seronegative.

The gene calls are TRBV27 and TRBJ1-2, with TRBD1 matching over 8 bases. CDR3 size: 15 residues. Germline trimming cut 4 bases from V and 0 bases from J; bases unmatched to any gene: 4. Germline CDR1 and CDR2: MNHEY and SMNVEV (reference sequence). CDR3: CASSSPDRANYGYTF. As DNA, the CDR3 is TGTGCCAGCAGTTCGCCGGACAGGGCTAACTATGGCTACACCTTC.

This chain links TRBV30 with TRBJ2-1; D is perhaps TRBD2 (6 bases). Germline assignment: CDR1 GTSNPN and CDR2 SVGIG (reference sequence). V shed 2 bases and J shed 9 bases, with 17 bases lying between them. The CDR3 runs 14 residues. CDR3 nucleotides: TGTGCCTGGAGTCTAACTACCGCCGGGAGTGAGCAGTTCTTC. It specifies CAWSLTTAGSEQFF.

This clone was found once. This sequence joins TRBV5-1 and TRBJ1-2, with a possible D match to TRBD1 (5 bases). Germline loops: CDR1 SGHRS, CDR2 YFSETQ. Trimming left V 2 bases short and J 2 bases short, with 7 bases between. The CDR3 totals 13 residues. CDR3 in amino acids: CASSLQDNYGYTF. The DNA of the CDR3 is TGCGCCAGCAGCTTACAGGACAACTATGGCTACACCTTC.

This rearrangement joins TRBV28 to TRBJ2-7; D not certain. From germline, CDR1 is MDHEN and CDR2 SYDVKM. Trimming pared 1 base from V and 2 bases from J, leaving 6 bases between. The CDR3 extends over 13 amino acids. This chain's CDR3 is CASSLSQTYEQYF. In DNA form, the CDR3 reads TGTGCCAGCAGTTTATCCCAAACCTACGAGCAGTACTTC.

V usage is TRBV9 and J usage is TRBJ2-1; possible D gene TRBD2, 6 bases. CDR1 is SGDLS, CDR2 YYNGEE, per germline. CDR3 length: 14 amino acids. The V end was cut by 3 bases, the J end by 7 bases, with 14 bases between. The CDR3 loop reads CASSGRDPWNEQFF. CDR3 in DNA: TGTGCCAGCAGCGGGAGGGACCCTTGGAATGAGCAGTTCTTC.